This T cell receptor beta chain was obtained from a study of blood T cell repertoires in COVID-19. Sequencing used immunoSEQ multiplex PCR; TCRdb keeps in-frame clones, though not all of them. The sample lists about 68,000 clones, around nine tenths occurring once. The specimen sequenced was peripheral blood. The sequence derives from a man older than 75 with COVID-19, enrolled during active disease.

The CDR3: CASSQGRTGGFSQPQHF. The CDR3 bases are TGTGCCAGCAGCCAAGGAAGGACAGGGGGCTTCAGTCAGCCCCAGCATTTT. The J gene is TRBJ1-5, the V gene TRBV4-2, with 11 nucleotides matching TRBD1. CDR1 is LGHNA, CDR2 YNFKEQ, per germline. The CDR3 has 17 amino acids. V lost 1 base to trimming and J lost 6 bases; unmatched junction nucleotides: 8.